This T cell receptor (beta chain) was documented in a study of T-cell reconstitution after alpha-beta-depleted transplantation in children. The TCRbeta library incorporated unique molecular identifiers. TCRdb reprocessed the PCR reads with MiXCR, giving one entry per CDR3 protein. The table has hundreds of thousands of distinct CDR3 sequences, around 16% seen once. The CDR3 is 11 residues long. Germline V CDR1 and CDR2: SQVTM, ANQGSEA. V was shortened by 5 bases and J by 6 bases, with 8 bases between the two germline ends. The receptor was isolated from a human donor who donated a stem cell graft to a child with acute lymphoblastic leukemia. The chain is built from TRBV29-1 and TRBJ2-1; D may be TRBD1 (5 bases). The sample here was PBMCs from the stem cell graft donor, taken from the stem cell graft. The CDR3, as DNA: TGCAGCGTTTTAGGGGTCAATGAGCAGTTCTTC. Protein: CSVLGVNEQFF.